This T cell receptor (beta chain) was obtained from a study of metastatic and nonmetastatic thyroid tumors (dated by TCRdb to 2020 to 2022). As for the study more broadly: Repertoires from peripheral blood and from tumor or nodule tissue samples of malignant and benign thyroid patients were compared.

None of the patients had been given any treatment before thyroid surgery. Using T-cell receptor beta sequencing, the researchers looked back retrospectively at clinical samples from patients, gathered between about 2011 and 2019. What the research found in general, with its limitations: TCR beta diversity was reported as significantly higher in malignant tumors than in benign nodules, in both blood and tumor samples.

Receptor libraries were prepared by PCR. These reads were obtained on an Illumina HiSeq 4000. The TCR beta-chain CDR3 region of each patient was profiled by high-throughput sequencing. The study's processing was this. The researchers built a classifier to tell apart papillary thyroid cancer patients with distant metastasis, based on CDR3 differences among clinicopathological groups. Repertoire diversity was assessed with the Shannon index, and tumor-blood repertoire similarity with the Morisita-Horn index. TCRdb handled the public reads itself, with Q25 trimming in fastp and clone calling in MiXCR, and kept productive beta chains. These V and J calls rely on TCRdb rather than the paper's analysis. Present in this sample are 25,000 to 30,000 clones, more than 13% of which were seen just once. Of the sample, 2.5% to 4% is held by the ten largest clones. Trimming removed 1 base from V and 9 bases from J, leaving 10 bases between the germline ends. The CDR3, from cysteine to phenylalanine, totals 13 residues. Of all the DNA, just the CDR3 is kept, 39 bases in frame from base 1.

On this clone itself: The antigen it recognizes is unknown. Base qualities are not at hand, and no much larger clone is one base apart.

This receptor chain uses TRBV12-3 or TRBV12-4 and TRBJ1-5, with no confident D gene call. This clonotype was obtained from a female donor with papillary thyroid cancer or a benign thyroid nodule (not recorded which). Some clones in this sample may be carry-over from other donors' samples. Sequenced sample: blood. The DNA sequence is TGTGCCAGCAGTTTAGAGGGTTCATGGCCCCAGCATTTT. Translated, this is CASSLEGSWPQHF.